There are many counts of the clone carrying this T cell receptor (beta chain). One entry per CDR3 protein results from TCRdb running MiXCR on the 5' RACE reads. The sample lists approximately 41,000 distinct CDR3 sequences; roughly 10% were seen once. Time point in this sample: blood at routine non-recurrence follow-up after resection. This sample stems from a study of spatial heterogeneity in lung cancer. Study-level information: The roughly 79 donors had untreated early-stage non-small cell lung cancer.

In germline, CDR1 is SQVTM, CDR2 ANQGSEA. With 2 bases clipped from V and 0 bases from J, the junction kept 6 bases outside the gene matches. The CDR3 extends over 17 amino acids. Specimen: PBMCs, collected at follow-up. The V call is TRBV29-1, the J call TRBJ2-6; 8 bases line up with TRBD1. This TCR was recovered from a female donor with early-stage non-small cell lung cancer. CDR3 sequence (DNA): TGCAGCGTTGAACACAGGGGGGCCCTCTCTGGGGCCAACGTCCTGACTTTC. Translation gives CSVEHRGALSGANVLTF.